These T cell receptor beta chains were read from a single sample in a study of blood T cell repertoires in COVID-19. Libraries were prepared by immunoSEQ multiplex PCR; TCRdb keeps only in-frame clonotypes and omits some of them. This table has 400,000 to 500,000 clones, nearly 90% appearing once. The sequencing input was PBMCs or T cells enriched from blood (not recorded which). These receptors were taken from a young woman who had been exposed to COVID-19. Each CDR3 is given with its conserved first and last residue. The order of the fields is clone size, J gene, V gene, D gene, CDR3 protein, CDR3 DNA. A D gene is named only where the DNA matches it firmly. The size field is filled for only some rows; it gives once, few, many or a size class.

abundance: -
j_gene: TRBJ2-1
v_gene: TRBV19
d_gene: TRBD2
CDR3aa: CASRLAGSHNEQFF
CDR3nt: TGTGCCAGTAGACTAGCGGGGTCCCACAATGAGCAGTTCTTC

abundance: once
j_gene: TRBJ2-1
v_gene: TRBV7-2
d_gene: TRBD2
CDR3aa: CASSLGGRGNEQFF
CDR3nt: TGTGCCAGCAGCTTGGGCGGGAGGGGCAATGAGCAGTTCTTC

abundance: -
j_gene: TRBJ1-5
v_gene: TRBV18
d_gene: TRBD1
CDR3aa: CASSPQQLRQGSQPQHF
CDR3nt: TGTGCCAGCTCACCCCAGCAACTTAGACAGGGCAGTCAGCCCCAGCATTTT

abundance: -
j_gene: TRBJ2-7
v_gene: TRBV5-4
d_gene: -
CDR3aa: CASSLKGIRGGHEQYF
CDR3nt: TGTGCCAGCAGCCTAAAGGGGATCCGGGGAGGTCACGAGCAGTACTTC

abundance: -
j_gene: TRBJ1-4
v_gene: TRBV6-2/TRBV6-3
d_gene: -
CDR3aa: CASSVIREKLFF
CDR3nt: TGTGCCAGCAGTGTGATCCGGGAAAAACTGTTTTTT

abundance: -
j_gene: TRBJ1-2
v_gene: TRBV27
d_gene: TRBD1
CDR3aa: CASKDRDRGRDYGYTF
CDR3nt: TGTGCCAGCAAAGACCGGGACAGGGGGCGCGACTATGGCTACACCTTC

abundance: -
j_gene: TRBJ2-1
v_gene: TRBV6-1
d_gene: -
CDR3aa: CASSEAVLRFF
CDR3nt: TGTGCCAGCAGTGAAGCGGTCCTCAGGTTCTTC

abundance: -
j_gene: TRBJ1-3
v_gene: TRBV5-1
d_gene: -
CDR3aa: CASSLLTGSGNTIYF
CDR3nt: TGCGCCAGCAGCTTGTTAACGGGGTCTGGAAACACCATATATTTT

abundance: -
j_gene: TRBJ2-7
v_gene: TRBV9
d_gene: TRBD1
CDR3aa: CASSGQGYEQYF
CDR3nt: TGTGCCAGCAGCGGACAGGGCTACGAGCAGTACTTC

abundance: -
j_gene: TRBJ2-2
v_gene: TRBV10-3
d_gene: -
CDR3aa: CATENGGLAENTGELFF
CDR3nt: TGTGCCACCGAAAACGGCGGGCTAGCTGAGAACACCGGGGAGCTGTTTTTT

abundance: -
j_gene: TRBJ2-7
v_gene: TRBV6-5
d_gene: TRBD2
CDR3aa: CASSSGGSGAYEQYF
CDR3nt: TGTGCCAGCAGCTCTGGTGGGAGCGGGGCCTACGAGCAGTACTTC

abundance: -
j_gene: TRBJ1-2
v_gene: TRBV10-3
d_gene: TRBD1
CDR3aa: CAISGQVGYTF
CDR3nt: TGTGCCATCAGCGGACAGGTGGGCTACACCTTC

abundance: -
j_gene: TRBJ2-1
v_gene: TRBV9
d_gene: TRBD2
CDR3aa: CASSWTSGSVSSYNEQFF
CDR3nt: TGTGCCAGCAGTTGGACTAGCGGGAGCGTTAGCTCCTACAATGAGCAGTTCTTC

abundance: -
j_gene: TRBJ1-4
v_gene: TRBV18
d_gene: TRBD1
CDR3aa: CASSPQTGYEKLFF
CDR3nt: TGTGCCAGCTCACCACAGACAGGGTATGAAAAACTGTTTTTT

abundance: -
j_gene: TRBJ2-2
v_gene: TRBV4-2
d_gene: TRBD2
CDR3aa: CASSQALAGEDTGELFF
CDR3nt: TGTGCCAGCAGCCAAGCCCTAGCGGGAGAGGACACCGGGGAGCTGTTTTTT

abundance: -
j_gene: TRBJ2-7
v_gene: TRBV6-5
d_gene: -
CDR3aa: CASSYQAFSSYEQYF
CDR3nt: TGTGCCAGCAGTTACCAGGCATTTTCCTCCTACGAGCAGTACTTC

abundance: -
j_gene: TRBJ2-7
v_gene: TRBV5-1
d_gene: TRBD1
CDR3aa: CASSSPGQGSDEQYF
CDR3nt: TGCGCCAGCAGCTCTCCCGGACAGGGGTCCGACGAGCAGTACTTC

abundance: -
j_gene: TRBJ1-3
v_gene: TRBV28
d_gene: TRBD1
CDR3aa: CASSGPGQSVVSSGNTIYF
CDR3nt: TGTGCCAGCAGTGGCCCGGGACAGTCGGTCGTATCCTCTGGAAACACCATATATTTT

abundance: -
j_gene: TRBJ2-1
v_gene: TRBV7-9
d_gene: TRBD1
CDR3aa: CASSLGQGIGNEQFF
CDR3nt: TGTGCCAGCAGCTTGGGACAGGGTATTGGCAATGAGCAGTTCTTC

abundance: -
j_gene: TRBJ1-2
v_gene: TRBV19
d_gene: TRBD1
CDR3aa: CASSNRDRRLSFGYTF
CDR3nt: TGTGCCAGTAGTAACCGGGACAGGAGACTGAGTTTTGGCTACACCTTC

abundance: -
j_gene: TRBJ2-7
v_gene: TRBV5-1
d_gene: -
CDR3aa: CASRPSDNSYEQYF
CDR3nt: TGCGCCAGCCGCCCTAGCGATAACTCCTACGAGCAGTACTTC

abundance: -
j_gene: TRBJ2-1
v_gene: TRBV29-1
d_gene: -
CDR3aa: CSVELADAYNEQFF
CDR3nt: TGCAGCGTTGAATTAGCGGACGCCTACAATGAGCAGTTCTTC